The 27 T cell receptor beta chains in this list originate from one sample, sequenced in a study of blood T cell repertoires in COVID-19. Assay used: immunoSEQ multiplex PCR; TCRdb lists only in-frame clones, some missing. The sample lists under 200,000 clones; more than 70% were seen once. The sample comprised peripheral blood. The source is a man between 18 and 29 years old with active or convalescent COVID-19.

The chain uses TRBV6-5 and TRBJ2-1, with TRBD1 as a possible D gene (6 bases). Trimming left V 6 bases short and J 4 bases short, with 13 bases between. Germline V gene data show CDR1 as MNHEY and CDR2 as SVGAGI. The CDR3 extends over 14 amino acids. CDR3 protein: CASRKQGRYNEQFF. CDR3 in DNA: TGTGCCAGCAGAAAACAGGGACGATACAATGAGCAGTTCTTC.

CDR3 protein: CASSLGGLAGGYEQYF. CDR3 sequence (DNA): TGTGCCAGCAGCTTAGGAGGACTAGCGGGGGGCTACGAGCAGTACTTC. V gene TRBV11-2 combines with J gene TRBJ2-7; 14 nucleotides align to TRBD2. The CDR3 length is 16 residues. V trimming: 1 base; J trimming: 3 bases; junction bases outside the gene matches: 2. CDR1 is SGHAT and CDR2 is FQNNGV in the germline V gene. Variable domain in full (rest from reference TRBV11-2 and TRBJ2-7): EAGVAQSPRYKIIEKRQSVAFWCNPISGHATLYWYQQILGQGPKLLIQFQNNGVVDDSQLPKDRFSAERLKGVDSTLKIQPAKLEDSAVYLCASSLGGLAGGYEQYFGPGTRLTVT.

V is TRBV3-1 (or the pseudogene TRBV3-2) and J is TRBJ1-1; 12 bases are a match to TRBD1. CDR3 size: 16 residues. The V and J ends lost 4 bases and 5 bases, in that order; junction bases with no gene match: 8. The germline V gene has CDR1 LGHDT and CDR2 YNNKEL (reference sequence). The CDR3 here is CASSRFRDRGPTEAFF. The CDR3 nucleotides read TGTGCCAGCAGCCGATTCCGGGACAGGGGGCCTACTGAAGCTTTCTTT.

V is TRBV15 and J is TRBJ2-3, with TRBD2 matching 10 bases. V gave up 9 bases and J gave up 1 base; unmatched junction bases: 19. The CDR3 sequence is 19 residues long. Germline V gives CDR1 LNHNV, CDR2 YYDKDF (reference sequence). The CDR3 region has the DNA TGTGCCACAGATCGGGGCCAGCGGGAGGGCCCTGCCCGCACAGATACGCAGTATTTT. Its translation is CATDRGQREGPARTDTQYF.

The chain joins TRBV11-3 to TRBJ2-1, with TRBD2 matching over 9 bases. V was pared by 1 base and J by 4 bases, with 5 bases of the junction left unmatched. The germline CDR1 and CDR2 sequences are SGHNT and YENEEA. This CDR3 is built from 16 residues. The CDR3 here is CASSLGIAGDYNEQFF. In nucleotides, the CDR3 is TGTGCCAGCAGCTTAGGAATAGCGGGAGATTACAATGAGCAGTTCTTC.

Here the CDR3 DNA reads TGTGCCAGCAGCCGCGGACTAGCTGGGAATGAGCAGTTCTTC. Translated, it gives CASSRGLAGNEQFF. The V gene is TRBV5-8, the J gene TRBJ2-1; TRBD2 matches 8 bases. Germline-derived CDR1 and CDR2 are SGHTS and YDEGEE. The CDR3 sequence is 14 residues long. V shed 4 bases, J shed 7 bases, and the junction held 7 bases outside the gene matches.

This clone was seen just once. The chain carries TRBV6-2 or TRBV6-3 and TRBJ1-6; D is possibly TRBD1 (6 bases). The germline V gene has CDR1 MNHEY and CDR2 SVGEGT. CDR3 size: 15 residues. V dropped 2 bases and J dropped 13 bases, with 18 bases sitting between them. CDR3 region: CASSYGPDRLIPLHF. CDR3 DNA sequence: TGTGCCAGCAGTTACGGTCCAGACAGGCTGATTCCCCTCCACTTT.

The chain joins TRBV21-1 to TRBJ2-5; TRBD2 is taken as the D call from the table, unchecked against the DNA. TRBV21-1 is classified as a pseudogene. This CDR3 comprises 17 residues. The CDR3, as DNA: TGTGCCAGCGTAGCCCGACTAGCGGGAGGGCCTGGAGAGACCCAGTACTTC. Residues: CASVARLAGGPGETQYF.

The CDR3 DNA reads as TGTGCCACCAGCCTCGGGACTAGCGGCTACAATGAGCAGTTCTTC. Translation gives CATSLGTSGYNEQFF. The rearrangement links TRBV24-1 to TRBJ2-1, with TRBD2 identical over 11 bases. Germline loops: CDR1 KGHDR, CDR2 SFDVKD. The CDR3 is 15 amino acids. The ends lost 7 bases at V and 3 bases at J; junction bases unmatched: 4.

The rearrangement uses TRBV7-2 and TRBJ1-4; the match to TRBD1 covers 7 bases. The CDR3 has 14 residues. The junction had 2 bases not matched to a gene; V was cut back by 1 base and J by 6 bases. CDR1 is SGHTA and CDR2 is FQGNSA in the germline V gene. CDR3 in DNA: TGTGCCAGCAGCTTAGAGGGGGCGGATGAAAAACTGTTTTTT. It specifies CASSLEGADEKLFF. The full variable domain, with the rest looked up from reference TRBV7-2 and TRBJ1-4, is GAGVSQSPSNKVTEKGKDVELRCDPISGHTALYWYRQSLGQGLEFLIYFQGNSAPDKSGLPSDRFSAERTGGSVSTLTIQRTQQEDSAVYLCASSLEGADEKLFFGSGTQLSVL.

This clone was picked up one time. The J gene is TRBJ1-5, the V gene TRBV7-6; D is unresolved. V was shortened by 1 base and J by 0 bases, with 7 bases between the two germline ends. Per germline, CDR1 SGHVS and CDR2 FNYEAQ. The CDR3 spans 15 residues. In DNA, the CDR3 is TGTGCCAGCAGCTTAGTGGCAGATAGCAATCAGCCCCAGCATTTT. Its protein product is CASSLVADSNQPQHF.

The CDR3 DNA reads TGCGCCAGCAGTGAGGGAGCCCGGTACGAGCAGTACTTC. Translation: CASSEGARYEQYF. The rearrangement links TRBV10-2 to TRBJ2-7; D unclear. V was clipped by 2 bases and J by 4 bases, with 9 bases between them. CDR1 and CDR2 (germline): WSHSY, SAAADI. The CDR3 is made up of 13 amino acids.

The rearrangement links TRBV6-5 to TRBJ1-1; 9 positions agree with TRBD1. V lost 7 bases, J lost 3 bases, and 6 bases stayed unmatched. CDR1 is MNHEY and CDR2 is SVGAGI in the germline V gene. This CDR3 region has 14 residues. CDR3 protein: CASIIHRGHTEAFF. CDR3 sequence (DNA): TGTGCCAGCATCATTCACAGGGGGCACACTGAAGCTTTCTTT.

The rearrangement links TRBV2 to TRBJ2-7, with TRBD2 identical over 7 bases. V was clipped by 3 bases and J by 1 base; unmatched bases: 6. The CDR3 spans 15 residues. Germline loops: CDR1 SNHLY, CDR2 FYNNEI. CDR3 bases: TGTGCCAGCAGTGACTTGGCTAGCGGTTCCTACGAGCAGTACTTC. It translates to CASSDLASGSYEQYF.

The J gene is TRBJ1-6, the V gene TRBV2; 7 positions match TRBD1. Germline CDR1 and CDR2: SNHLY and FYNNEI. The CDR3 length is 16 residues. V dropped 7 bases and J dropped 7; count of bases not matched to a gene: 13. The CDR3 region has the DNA TGTGCCAGCACTCCCCAGTCCCCACAGGGGAATTCACCCCTCCACTTT. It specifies CASTPQSPQGNSPLHF.

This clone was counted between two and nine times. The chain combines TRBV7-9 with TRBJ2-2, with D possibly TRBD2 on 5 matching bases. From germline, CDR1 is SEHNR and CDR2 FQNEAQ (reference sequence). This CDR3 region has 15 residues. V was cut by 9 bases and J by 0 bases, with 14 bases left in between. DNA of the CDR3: TGTGCCAGGGGGAGACTCGACACGAACACCGGGGAGCTGTTTTTT. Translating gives CARGRLDTNTGELFF.

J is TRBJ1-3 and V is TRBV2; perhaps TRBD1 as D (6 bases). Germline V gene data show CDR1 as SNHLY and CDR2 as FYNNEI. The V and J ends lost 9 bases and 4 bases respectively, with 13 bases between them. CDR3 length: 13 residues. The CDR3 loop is CASRQESGNTIYF. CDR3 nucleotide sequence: TGTGCCAGTAGACAGGAAAGCGGAAACACCATATATTTT. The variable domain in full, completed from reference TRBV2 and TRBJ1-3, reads EPEVTQTPSHQVTQMGQEVILRCVPISNHLYFYWYRQILGQKVEFLVSFYNNEISEKSEIFDDQFSVERPDGSNFTLKIRSTKLEDSAMYFCASRQESGNTIYFGEGSWLTVV.

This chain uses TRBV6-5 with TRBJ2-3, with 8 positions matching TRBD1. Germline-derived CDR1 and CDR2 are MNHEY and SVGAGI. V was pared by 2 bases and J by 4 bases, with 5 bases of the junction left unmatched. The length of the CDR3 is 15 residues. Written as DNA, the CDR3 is TGTGCCAGCAGTTACCGAACAGGGGGTTCAGATACGCAGTATTTT. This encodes CASSYRTGGSDTQYF.

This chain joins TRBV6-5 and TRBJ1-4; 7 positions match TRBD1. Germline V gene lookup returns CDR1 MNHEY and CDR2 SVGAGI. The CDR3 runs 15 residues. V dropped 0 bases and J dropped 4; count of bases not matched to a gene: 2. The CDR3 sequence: CASSYSGTDNEKLFF. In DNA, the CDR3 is TGTGCCAGCAGTTACTCCGGGACAGATAATGAAAAACTGTTTTTT.

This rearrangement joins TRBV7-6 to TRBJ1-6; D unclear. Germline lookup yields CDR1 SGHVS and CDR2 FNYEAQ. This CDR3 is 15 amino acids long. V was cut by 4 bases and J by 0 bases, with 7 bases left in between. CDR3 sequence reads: CASSSGSSYNSPLHF. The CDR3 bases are TGTGCCAGCAGCTCCGGGAGCTCCTATAATTCACCCCTCCACTTT.

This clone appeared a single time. The CDR3 DNA reads TGCGCCAGCAGCTTGTTAGTCGCGGGGGGGCCCGAAGATACGCAGTATTTT. As protein: CASSLLVAGGPEDTQYF. V and J are TRBV5-1 and TRBJ2-3; 9 nucleotides align to TRBD2. This CDR3 contains 17 residues. CDR1 and CDR2 (germline): SGHRS, YFSETQ. V was clipped by 1 base and J by 5 bases; unmatched bases: 11.

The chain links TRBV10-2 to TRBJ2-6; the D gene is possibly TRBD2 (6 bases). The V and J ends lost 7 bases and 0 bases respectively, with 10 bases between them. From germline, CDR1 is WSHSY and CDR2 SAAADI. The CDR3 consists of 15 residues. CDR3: CASIFGSSGANVLTF. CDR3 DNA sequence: TGCGCCAGCATTTTCGGGAGCTCTGGGGCCAACGTCCTGACTTTC.

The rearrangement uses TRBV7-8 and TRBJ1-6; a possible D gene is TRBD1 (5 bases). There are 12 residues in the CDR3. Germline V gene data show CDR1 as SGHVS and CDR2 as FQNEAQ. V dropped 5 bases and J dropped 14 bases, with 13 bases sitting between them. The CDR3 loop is CASSPDRRALHF. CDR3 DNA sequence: TGTGCCAGCAGCCCCGACCGCAGGGCCCTCCACTTT. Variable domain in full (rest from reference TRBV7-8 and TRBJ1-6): GAGVSQSPRYKVAKRGQDVALRCDPISGHVSLFWYQQALGQGPEFLTYFQNEAQLDKSGLPSDRFFAERPEGSVSTLKIQRTQQEDSAVYLCASSPDRRALHFGNGTRLTVT.

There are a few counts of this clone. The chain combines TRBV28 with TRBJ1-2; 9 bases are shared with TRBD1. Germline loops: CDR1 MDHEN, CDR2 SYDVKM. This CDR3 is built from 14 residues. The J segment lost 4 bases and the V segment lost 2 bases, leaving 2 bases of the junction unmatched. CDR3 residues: CASSLGTGIYGYTF. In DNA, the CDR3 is TGTGCCAGCAGTTTAGGGACAGGGATCTATGGCTACACCTTC.

The DNA of the CDR3 is TGTGCCAGCAGTTGGGACAGGGGAAGAGATGAGCAGTTCTTC. Encoded protein: CASSWDRGRDEQFF. The J gene is TRBJ2-1, the V gene TRBV2; 10 nucleotides line up with TRBD1. V lost 5 bases to trimming and J lost 8 bases; unmatched junction nucleotides: 6. Germline values: CDR1 SNHLY, CDR2 FYNNEI. The CDR3 runs to 14 residues.

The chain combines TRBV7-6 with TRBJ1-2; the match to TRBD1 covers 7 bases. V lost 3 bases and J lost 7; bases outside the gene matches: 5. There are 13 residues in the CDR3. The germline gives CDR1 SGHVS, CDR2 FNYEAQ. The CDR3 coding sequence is TGTGCCAGCAGCTTGACAGGGATTTCTGGCTACACCTTC. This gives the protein CASSLTGISGYTF.

The CDR3 coding sequence is TGTGCCAGCAGCCAATCCCGGTGGGGACAGGCCGACACTGAAGCTTTCTTT. This sequence encodes CASSQSRWGQADTEAFF. V gene TRBV28 combines with J gene TRBJ1-1; 8 bases agree with TRBD1. The V gene's germline CDR1 is MDHEN and CDR2 SYDVKM. The CDR3 is 17 residues long. The V gene end was trimmed by 6 bases and the J gene end by 3 bases; junction bases not matched to a gene: 15.